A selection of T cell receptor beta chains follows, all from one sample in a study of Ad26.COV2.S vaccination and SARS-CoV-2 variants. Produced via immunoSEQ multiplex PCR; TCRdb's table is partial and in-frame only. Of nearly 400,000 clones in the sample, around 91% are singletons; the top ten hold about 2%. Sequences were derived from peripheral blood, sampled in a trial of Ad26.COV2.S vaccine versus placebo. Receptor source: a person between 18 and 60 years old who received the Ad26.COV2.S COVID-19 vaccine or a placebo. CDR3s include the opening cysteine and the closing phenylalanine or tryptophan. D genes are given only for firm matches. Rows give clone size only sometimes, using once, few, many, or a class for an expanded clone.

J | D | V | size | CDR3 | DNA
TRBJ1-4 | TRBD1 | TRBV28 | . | CASSLPGQGGIRGEKLFF | TGTGCCAGCAGTTTACCCGGACAGGGGGGCATAAGGGGCGAAAAACTGTTTTTT
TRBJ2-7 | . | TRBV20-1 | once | CSAGRDAEQYF | TGCAGTGCTGGCCGGGACGCCGAGCAGTACTTC
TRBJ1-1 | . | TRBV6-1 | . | CASSEDYSTIMNTEAFF | TGTGCCAGCAGCGAAGACTACTCCACCATAATGAACACTGAAGCTTTCTTT
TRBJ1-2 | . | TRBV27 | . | CASSPYPGHGYTF | TGTGCCAGCAGTCCCTACCCAGGTCATGGCTACACCTTC
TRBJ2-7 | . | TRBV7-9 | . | CASSLGGTLKTYEQYF | TGTGCCAGCAGCTTAGGTGGGACTCTAAAGACCTACGAGCAGTACTTC
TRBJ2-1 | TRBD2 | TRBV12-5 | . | CASGSGIAGSGEQFF | TGTGCTAGTGGTTCGGGAATAGCGGGATCGGGGGAGCAGTTCTTC
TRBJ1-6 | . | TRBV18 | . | CASSRQGSAVGSPLHF | TGTGCCAGCTCCCGGCAGGGGAGCGCTGTTGGTTCACCCCTCCACTTT
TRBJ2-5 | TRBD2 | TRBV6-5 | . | CATTSGRETQYF | TGTGCCACAACAAGCGGGAGAGAGACCCAGTACTTC
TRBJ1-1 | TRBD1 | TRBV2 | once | CASTEDRVDSEAFF | TGTGCCAGCACTGAGGACAGGGTAGATTCTGAAGCTTTCTTT
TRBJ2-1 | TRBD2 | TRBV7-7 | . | CASSSAGTSGSGDEQFF | TGTGCTAGCAGCTCCGCCGGGACTAGCGGGAGCGGGGATGAGCAGTTCTTC
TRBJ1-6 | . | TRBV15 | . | CATSTFSAGGSPLHF | TGTGCCACCAGCACCTTTTCAGCGGGTGGTTCACCCCTCCACTTT
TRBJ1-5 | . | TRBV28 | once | CASSRPNQPQHF | TGTGCCAGCAGCAGGCCCAATCAGCCCCAGCATTTT
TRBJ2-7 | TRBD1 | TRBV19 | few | CASSKGQEPYEQYF | TGTGCCAGTAGTAAAGGACAGGAGCCCTACGAGCAGTACTTC
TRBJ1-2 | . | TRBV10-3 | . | CAISEDLLSGYGYTF | TGTGCCATCAGTGAAGACTTACTTTCGGGCTATGGCTACACCTTC
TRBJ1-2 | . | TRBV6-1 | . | CASSERGDGRPYGYTF | TGTGCCAGCAGTGAAAGGGGGGACGGACGACCATATGGCTACACCTTC
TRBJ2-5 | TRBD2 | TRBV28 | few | CASSQGTRRETQYF | TGTGCCAGCAGTCAAGGGACTAGGAGGGAGACCCAGTACTTC
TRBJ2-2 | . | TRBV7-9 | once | CASSPRGGLSNGELFF | TGTGCCAGCAGCCCTAGGGGGGGGCTTTCGAACGGGGAGCTGTTTTTT
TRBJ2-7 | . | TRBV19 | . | CASSMGGLSYEQYF | TGTGCCAGTAGTATGGGCGGCCTCTCCTACGAGCAGTACTTC
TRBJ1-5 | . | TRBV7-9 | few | CASSRGGEGQPQHF | TGTGCCAGCAGCCGGGGTGGTGAGGGCCAGCCCCAGCATTTT
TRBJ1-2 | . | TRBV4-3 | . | CASSHLQGSYGYTF | TGCGCCAGCAGCCATCTACAGGGAAGCTATGGCTACACCTTC
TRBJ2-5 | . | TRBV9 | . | CASSPLGKRSQETQYF | TGTGCCAGCAGCCCACTTGGAAAAAGGAGCCAAGAGACCCAGTACTTC
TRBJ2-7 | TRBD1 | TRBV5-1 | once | CASSLYGQGEEQYF | TGCGCCAGCAGCTTGTATGGACAGGGTGAAGAGCAGTACTTC
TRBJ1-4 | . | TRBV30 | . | CAWRDRTDGTNEKLFF | TGTGCCTGGAGAGATCGTACGGACGGCACCAATGAAAAACTGTTTTTT
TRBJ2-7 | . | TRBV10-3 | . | CAISEFIVKTSYEQYF | TGTGCCATCAGTGAGTTCATAGTCAAAACATCCTACGAGCAGTACTTC
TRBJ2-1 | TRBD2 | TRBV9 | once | CASSSTPQREDWNEQFF | TGTGCCAGCAGCTCCACACCACAGCGGGAGGATTGGAATGAGCAGTTCTTC
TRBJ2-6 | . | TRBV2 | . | CASNIRGSSGANVLTF | TGTGCCAGCAACATCAGGGGATCATCCGGGGCCAACGTCCTGACTTTC
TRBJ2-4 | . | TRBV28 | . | CASSGRDPGAKNIQYF | TGTGCCAGCAGTGGCCGGGACCCCGGGGCCAAAAACATTCAGTACTTC
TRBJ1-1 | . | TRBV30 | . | CAWMWVTEAFF | TGTGCCTGGATGTGGGTCACTGAAGCTTTCTTT
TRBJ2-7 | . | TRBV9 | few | CASSVGPGAPYEQYF | TGTGCCAGCAGCGTAGGTCCGGGGGCTCCCTACGAGCAGTACTTC
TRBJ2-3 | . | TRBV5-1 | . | CASSPGLVGRTADTQYF | TGCGCCAGCAGTCCCGGACTCGTGGGCCGCACGGCAGATACGCAGTATTTT
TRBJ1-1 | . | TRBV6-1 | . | CASSEALETTEAFF | TGTGCCAGCAGTGAAGCTTTAGAGACCACTGAAGCTTTCTTT
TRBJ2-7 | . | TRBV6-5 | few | CASAHYEQYF | TGTGCCAGTGCCCACTACGAGCAGTACTTC
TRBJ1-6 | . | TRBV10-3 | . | CAISESSSYNSPLHF | TGTGCCATCAGTGAGTCGAGCTCCTATAATTCACCCCTCCACTTT
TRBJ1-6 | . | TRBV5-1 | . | CASSLGQGTNSPLHF | TGCGCCAGCAGCTTGGGGCAGGGAACTAATTCACCCCTCCACTTT
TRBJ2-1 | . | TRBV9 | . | CASSVSYYNEQFF | TGTGCCAGCAGCGTATCTTACTACAATGAGCAGTTCTTC
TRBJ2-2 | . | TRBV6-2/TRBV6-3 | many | CASSPQGTGELFF | TGTGCCAGCAGTCCCCAGGGGACCGGGGAGCTGTTTTTT
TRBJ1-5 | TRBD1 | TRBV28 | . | CASSAGQGNSQPQHF | TGTGCCAGCAGTGCGGGACAGGGGAACTCCCAGCCCCAGCATTTT
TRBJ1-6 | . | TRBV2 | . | CASSVGQASSYNSPLHF | TGTGCCAGCAGTGTAGGGCAGGCGAGCTCCTATAATTCACCCCTCCACTTT
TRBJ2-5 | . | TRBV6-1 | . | CASSEGLQETQYF | TGTGCCAGCAGTGAAGGCCTTCAAGAGACCCAGTACTTC
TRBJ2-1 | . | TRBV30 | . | CAWTLENGLPEQFF | TGTGCCTGGACGTTAGAGAATGGGCTTCCTGAGCAGTTCTTC
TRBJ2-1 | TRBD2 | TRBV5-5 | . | CASSNGTSGRIYEQFF | TGTGCCAGCAGCAACGGGACTAGCGGGAGAATATATGAGCAGTTCTTC
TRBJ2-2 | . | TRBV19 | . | CASSIEPGPNTGELFF | TGTGCCAGTAGTATAGAGCCGGGTCCGAACACCGGGGAGCTGTTTTTT
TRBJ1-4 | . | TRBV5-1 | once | CASSERYSNEKLFF | TGCGCCAGCAGCGAAAGGTATTCTAATGAAAAACTGTTTTTT
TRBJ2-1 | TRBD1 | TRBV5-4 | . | CASSQRQGRDEQFF | TGTGCCAGCAGCCAGAGACAGGGTAGAGATGAGCAGTTCTTC
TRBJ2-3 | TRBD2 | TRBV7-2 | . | CASSLEISGYNTQYF | TGTGCCAGCAGCTTAGAAATTAGCGGGTATAATACGCAGTATTTT
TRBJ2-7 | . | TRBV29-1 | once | CSAEDSYEQYF | TGCAGCGCGGAGGATTCCTACGAGCAGTACTTC